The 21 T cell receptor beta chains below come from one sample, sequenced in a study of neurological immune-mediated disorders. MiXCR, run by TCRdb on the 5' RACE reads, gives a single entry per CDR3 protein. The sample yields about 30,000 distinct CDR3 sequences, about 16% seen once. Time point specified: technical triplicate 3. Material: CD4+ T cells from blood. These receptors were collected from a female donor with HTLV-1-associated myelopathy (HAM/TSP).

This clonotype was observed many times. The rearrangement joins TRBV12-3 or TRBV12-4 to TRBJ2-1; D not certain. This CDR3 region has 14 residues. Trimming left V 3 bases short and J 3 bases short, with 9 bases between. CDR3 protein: CASSFLTGYNEQFF. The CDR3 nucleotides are TGTGCCAGCAGTTTTTTAACGGGCTACAATGAGCAGTTCTTC.

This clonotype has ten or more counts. The CDR3 DNA is TGTGCCAGCAGCTACGGATCCGGGACAGGGTCCAGCTCCTACGAGCAGTACTTC. Translating gives CASSYGSGTGSSSYEQYF. V and J are TRBV3-1 and TRBJ2-7; TRBD1 aligns across 9 bases. The trim removed 5 bases at V and 0 bases at J, leaving 14 bases unmatched. Germline-derived CDR1 and CDR2 are LGHDT and YNNKEL (reference sequence). The CDR3 loop spans 18 amino acids.

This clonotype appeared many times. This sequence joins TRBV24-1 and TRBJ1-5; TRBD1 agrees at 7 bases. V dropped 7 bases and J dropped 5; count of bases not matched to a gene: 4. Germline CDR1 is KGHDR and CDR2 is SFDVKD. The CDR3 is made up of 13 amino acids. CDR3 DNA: TGTGCCACCAGAGACAGGGTTGATCAGCCCCAGCATTTT. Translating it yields CATRDRVDQPQHF.

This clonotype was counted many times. CDR3 bases: TGCAGTGCGGGGGACGGCCCGACGCAGTATTTT. Translation: CSAGDGPTQYF. The genes are TRBV20-1 and TRBJ2-3, with D perhaps given as TRBD1 or TRBD2 (5 bases each). V was clipped by 6 bases and J by 9 bases, with 13 bases between them. Germline V lookup: CDR1 DFQATT, CDR2 SNEGSKA (reference sequence). This CDR3 has 11 amino acids.

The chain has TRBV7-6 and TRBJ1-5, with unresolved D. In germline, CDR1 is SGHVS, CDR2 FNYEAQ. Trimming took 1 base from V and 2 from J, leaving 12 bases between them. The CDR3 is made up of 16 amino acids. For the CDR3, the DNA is TGTGCCAGCAGCTTAGGTCCGGGTCGTGGCAATCAGCCCCAGCATTTT. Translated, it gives CASSLGPGRGNQPQHF.

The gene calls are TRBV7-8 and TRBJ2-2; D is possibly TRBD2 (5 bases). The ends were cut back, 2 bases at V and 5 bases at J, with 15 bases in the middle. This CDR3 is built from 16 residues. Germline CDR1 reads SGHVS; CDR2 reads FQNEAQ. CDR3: CASSLISGSLTGELFF. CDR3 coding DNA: TGTGCCAGCAGCTTAATTTCTGGGAGTCTTACCGGGGAGCTGTTTTTT.

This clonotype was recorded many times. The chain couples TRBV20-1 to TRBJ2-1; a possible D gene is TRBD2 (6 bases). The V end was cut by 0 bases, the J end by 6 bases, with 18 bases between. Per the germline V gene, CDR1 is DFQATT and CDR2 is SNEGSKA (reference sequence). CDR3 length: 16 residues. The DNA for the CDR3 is TGCAGTGCTAGAGATCCCCGCAGGGAGGAAATCAATGAGCAGTTCTTC. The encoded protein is CSARDPRREEINEQFF.

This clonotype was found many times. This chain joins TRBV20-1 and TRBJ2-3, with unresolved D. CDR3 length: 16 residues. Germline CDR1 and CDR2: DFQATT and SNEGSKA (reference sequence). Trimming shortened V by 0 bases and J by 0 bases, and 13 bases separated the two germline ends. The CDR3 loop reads CSARESRRQSTDTQYF. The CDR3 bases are TGCAGTGCTAGAGAAAGTAGACGGCAGAGCACAGATACGCAGTATTTT.

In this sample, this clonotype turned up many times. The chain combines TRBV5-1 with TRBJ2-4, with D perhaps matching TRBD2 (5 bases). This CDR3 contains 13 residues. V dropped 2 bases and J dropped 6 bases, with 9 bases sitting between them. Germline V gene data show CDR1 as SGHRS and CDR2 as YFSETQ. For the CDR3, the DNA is TGCGCCAGCAGCTTCCTGGACTCAAACATTCAGTACTTC. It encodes CASSFLDSNIQYF.

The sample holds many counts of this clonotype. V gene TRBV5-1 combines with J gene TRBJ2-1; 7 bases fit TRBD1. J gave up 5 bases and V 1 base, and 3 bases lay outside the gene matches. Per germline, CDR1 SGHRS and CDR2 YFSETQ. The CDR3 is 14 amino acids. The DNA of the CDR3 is TGCGCCAGCAGCTTGAGACAGGGAGACAATGAGCAGTTCTTC. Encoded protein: CASSLRQGDNEQFF. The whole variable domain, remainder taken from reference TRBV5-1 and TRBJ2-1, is KAGVTQTPRYLIKTRGQQVTLSCSPISGHRSVSWYQQTPGQGLQFLFEYFSETQRNKGNFPGRFSGRQFSNSRSEMNVSTLELGDSALYLCASSLRQGDNEQFFGPGTRLTVL.

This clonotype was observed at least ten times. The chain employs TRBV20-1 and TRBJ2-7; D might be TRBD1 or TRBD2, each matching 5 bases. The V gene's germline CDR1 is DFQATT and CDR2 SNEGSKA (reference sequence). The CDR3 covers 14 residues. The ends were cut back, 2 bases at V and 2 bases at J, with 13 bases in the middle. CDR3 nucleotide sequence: TGCAGTGCTAGAAACACCGGGGCAACCTACGAGCAGTACTTC. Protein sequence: CSARNTGATYEQYF.

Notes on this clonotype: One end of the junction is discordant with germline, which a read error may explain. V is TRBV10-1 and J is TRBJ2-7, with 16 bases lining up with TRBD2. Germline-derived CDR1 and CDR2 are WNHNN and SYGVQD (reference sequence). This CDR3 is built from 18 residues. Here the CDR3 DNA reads TGCGCCAGCAACCTCGGGACTAGCGGGAGGGGAAGCTCCTACAAGCAGTACTTC. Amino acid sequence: CASNLGTSGRGSSYKQYF.

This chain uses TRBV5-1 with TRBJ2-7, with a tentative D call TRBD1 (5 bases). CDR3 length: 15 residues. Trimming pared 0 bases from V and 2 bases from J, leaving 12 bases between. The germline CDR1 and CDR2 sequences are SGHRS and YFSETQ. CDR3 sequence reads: CASSLGKGRTYEQYF. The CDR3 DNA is TGCGCCAGCAGCTTGGGAAAGGGGCGGACCTACGAGCAGTACTTC. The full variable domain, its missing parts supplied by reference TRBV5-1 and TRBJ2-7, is KAGVTQTPRYLIKTRGQQVTLSCSPISGHRSVSWYQQTPGQGLQFLFEYFSETQRNKGNFPGRFSGRQFSNSRSEMNVSTLELGDSALYLCASSLGKGRTYEQYFGPGTRLTVT.

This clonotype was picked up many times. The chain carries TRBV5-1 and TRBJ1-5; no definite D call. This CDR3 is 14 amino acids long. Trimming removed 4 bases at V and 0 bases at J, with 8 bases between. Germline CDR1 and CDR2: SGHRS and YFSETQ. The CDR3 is CASSPDSSNQPQHF. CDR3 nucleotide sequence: TGCGCCAGCAGCCCAGATAGTAGCAATCAGCCCCAGCATTTT.

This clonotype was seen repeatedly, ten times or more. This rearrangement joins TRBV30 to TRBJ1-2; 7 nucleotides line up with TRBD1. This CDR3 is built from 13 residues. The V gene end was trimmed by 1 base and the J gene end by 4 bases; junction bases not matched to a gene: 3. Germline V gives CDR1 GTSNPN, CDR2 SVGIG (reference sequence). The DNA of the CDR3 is TGTGCCTGGAGTGCAGGGACAGCCTATGGCTACACCTTC. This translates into CAWSAGTAYGYTF.

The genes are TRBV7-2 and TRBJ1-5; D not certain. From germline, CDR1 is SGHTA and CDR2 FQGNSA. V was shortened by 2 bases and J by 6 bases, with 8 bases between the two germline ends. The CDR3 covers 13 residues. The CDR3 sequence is CASSLRRGQPQHF. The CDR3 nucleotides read TGTGCCAGCAGCTTAAGACGGGGTCAGCCCCAGCATTTT.

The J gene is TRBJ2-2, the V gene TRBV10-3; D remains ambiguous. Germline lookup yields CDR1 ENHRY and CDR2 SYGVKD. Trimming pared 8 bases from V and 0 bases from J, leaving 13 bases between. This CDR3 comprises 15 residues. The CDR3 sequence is CAIQRWPSNTGELFF. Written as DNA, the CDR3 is TGTGCCATCCAGAGGTGGCCGTCGAACACCGGGGAGCTGTTTTTT.

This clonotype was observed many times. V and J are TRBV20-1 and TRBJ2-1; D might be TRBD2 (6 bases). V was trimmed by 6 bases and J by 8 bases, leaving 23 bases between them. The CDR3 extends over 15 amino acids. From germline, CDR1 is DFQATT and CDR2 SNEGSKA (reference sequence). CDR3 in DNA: TGCAGTGCGCGTCTTGGGGGGAACCTACACGATGAGCAGTTCTTC. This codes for CSARLGGNLHDEQFF.

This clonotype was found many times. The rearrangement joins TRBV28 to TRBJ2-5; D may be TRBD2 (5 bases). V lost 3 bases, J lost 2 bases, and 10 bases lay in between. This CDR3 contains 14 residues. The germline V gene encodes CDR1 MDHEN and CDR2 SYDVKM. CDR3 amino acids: CASSFNGLQETQYF. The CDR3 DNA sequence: TGTGCCAGCAGTTTTAACGGACTGCAAGAGACCCAGTACTTC.

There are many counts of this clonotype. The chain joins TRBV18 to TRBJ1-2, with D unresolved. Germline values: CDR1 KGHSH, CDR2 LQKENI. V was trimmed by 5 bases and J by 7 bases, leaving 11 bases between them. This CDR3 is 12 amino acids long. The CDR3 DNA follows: TGTGCCAGCTCATCCTCCCCGGGTGGCTACACCTTC. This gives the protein CASSSSPGGYTF.

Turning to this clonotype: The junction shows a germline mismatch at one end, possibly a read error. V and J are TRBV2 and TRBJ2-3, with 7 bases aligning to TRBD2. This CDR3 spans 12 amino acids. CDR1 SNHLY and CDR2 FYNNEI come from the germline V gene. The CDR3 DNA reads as TGTGCCAGCATGAGGGAGGGAGATAAGCAGTATTTT. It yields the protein CASMREGDKQYF.